The source of this T cell receptor (beta chain) is a study of T cells in tuberculosis. General observations from the study: Active tuberculosis TCR-alpha repertoires lay closer to GMM-specific TCRs than IGRA-negative controls, suggesting clonal expansion.

The time point is: new active TB diagnosis, blood taken before or within 7 days of starting treatment. V shed 5 bases and J 7 bases; nucleotides not matched to a gene: 15. The CDR3 runs to 16 residues. The germline V gene has CDR1 LNHNV and CDR2 YYDKDF (reference sequence). Using immunoSEQ multiplex PCR, the repertoire was profiled, and TCRdb retains in-frame clones only, with some absent. The data show tens of thousands of clones, 90% to 95% seen once. About this clone itself: Its antigen is unidentified.

The receptor was derived from an adult with tuberculosis. Sample: PBMCs, taken at tuberculosis diagnosis. The gene calls are TRBV15 and TRBJ2-5; 8 bases are shared with TRBD2. As DNA, the CDR3 is TGTGCCACCAGCCCCCCGGGACTAGAAAGCCGAGGGACCCAGTACTTC. It is translated as CATSPPGLESRGTQYF.